The subject of this entry is one TCR beta chain. This sample is drawn from a study of blood T cell repertoires in COVID-19. Participants reported their clinical history, and cohort assignment relied on those reports. Resolution of symptoms, clearance, or two negative PCRs was present in recovered Cohort 3 donors. As originally analysed: Scientists estimated how many nucleated cells there were by amplifying reference gene primers. The table came from immunoSEQ multiplex PCR; TCRdb's copy has only in-frame clones and leaves some out. Clone size and V and J calls were adopted from that table, with D and trimming inferred from the DNA. This sample yields about 150,000 clones, of which 80% to 90% are seen a single time; 8% belongs to the top ten. V lost 1 base and J lost 6, with 27 bases in between. The CDR3 is 19 amino acids.

The sequenced material came from PBMCs or T cells enriched from blood (not recorded which). This chain connects TRBV23-1 to TRBJ1-2; no definite D call. TRBV23-1 is designated an ORF whose function remains uncertain. The receptor's source is a woman aged 45-65 years who had recovered from COVID-19. The CDR3 sequence is CASSQWEKGPLSPIHGYTF. The CDR3 coding sequence is TGCGCCAGCAGTCAATGGGAGAAAGGACCCCTTTCCCCGATTCATGGCTACACCTTC.